The clone carrying this T cell receptor beta chain turned up a few times. No antigen is known for it. This CDR3 region has 14 residues. Trimming took off 1 base at V and 4 bases at J, with 11 bases between the two ends. From germline, CDR1 is SGHRS and CDR2 YFSETQ. The sample originates from a study of early T cells in non-severe SARS-CoV-2 infection. Study at large: Bulk RNA from unsorted whole blood was sequenced; chains were unpaired.

Study-level results: VDJdb matches were skewed toward anti-spike CD8 T cell responses.

TCRdb processed the 5' RACE reads anew with MiXCR; each CDR3 protein has one entry. Among around 30,000 distinct CDR3 sequences listed, about 10% were seen once. Sequencing was performed on whole blood. The genes are TRBV5-1 and TRBJ1-2; tentatively, D is TRBD1 (5 bases). This clonotype was obtained from an adult who was a healthcare worker with PCR-confirmed SARS-CoV-2 infection or an uninfected control (not recorded which). In DNA form, the CDR3 reads TGCGCCAGCAGCTTGACCGGGGGAACCTATGGCTACACCTTC. Protein sequence: CASSLTGGTYGYTF. The variable domain in full, completed from reference TRBV5-1 and TRBJ1-2, reads KAGVTQTPRYLIKTRGQQVTLSCSPISGHRSVSWYQQTPGQGLQFLFEYFSETQRNKGNFPGRFSGRQFSNSRSEMNVSTLELGDSALYLCASSLTGGTYGYTFGSGTRLTVV.